This TCR beta chain was identified during a study of blood T cell repertoires in COVID-19. Individuals drawn from around 25 US areas were about 18 to 90 years old. Recovered status applied to Cohort 3 donors who had two consecutive negative PCRs. It also applied to those with clearance or with symptom resolution. Profiled with immunoSEQ multiplex PCR; TCRdb holds only in-frame clones, not every one. The sample includes 260,000 or so clones, roughly 85% of them seen just once. This clone has just a few counts. Germline V gene data show CDR1 as ENHRY and CDR2 as SYGVKD. Trimming removed 3 bases from V and 7 bases from J, with 15 bases in between. The CDR3 spans 14 residues.

The receptor comes from a woman aged 50 to 60 who had recovered from COVID-19. The sequenced sample was PBMCs or T cells enriched from blood (not recorded which). This chain links TRBV10-3 with TRBJ1-1; a possible D gene is TRBD1 (5 bases). The CDR3, as DNA: TGTGCCATCAGTGAAGGCCCGTCCAGGGATGAAGCTTTCTTT. It specifies CAISEGPSRDEAFF.